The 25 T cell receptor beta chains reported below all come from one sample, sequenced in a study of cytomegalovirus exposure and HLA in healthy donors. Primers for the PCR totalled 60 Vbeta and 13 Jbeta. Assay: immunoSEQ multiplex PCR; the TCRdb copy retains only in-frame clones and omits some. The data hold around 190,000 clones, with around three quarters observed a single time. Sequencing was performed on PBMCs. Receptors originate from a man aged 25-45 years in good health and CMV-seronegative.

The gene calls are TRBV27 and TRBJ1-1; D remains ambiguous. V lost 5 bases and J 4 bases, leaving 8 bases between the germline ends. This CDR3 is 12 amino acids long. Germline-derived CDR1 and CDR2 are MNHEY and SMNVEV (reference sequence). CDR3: CASSRPGTEAFF. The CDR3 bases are TGTGCCAGCAGTCGCCCCGGCACTGAAGCTTTCTTT.

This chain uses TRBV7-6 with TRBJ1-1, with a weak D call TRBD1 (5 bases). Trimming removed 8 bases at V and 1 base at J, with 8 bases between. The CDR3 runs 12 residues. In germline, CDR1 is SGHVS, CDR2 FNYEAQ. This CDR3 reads CASRGGNTEAFF. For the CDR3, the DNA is TGTGCCAGCCGGGGGGGGAACACTGAAGCTTTCTTT.

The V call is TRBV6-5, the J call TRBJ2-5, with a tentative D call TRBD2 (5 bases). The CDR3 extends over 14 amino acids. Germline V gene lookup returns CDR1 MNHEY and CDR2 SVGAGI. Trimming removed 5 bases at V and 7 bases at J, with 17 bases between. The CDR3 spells CASSEVEERRTQYF. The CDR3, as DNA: TGTGCCAGCAGTGAAGTGGAGGAGCGACGGACCCAGTACTTC.

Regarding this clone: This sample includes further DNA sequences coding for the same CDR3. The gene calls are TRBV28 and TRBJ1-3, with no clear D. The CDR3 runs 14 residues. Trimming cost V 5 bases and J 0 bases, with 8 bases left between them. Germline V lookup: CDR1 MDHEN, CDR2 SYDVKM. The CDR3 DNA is TGTGCCAGCAGTCTAGAGCACTCTGGAAACACCATATATTTT. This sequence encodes CASSLEHSGNTIYF.

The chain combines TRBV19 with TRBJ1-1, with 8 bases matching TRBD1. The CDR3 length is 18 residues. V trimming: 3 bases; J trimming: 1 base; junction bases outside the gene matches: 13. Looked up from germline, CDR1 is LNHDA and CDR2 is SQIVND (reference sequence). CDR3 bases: TGTGCCAGTAGTATCCCCACAGGGGGAAAACTCAAGAACACTGAAGCTTTCTTT. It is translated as CASSIPTGGKLKNTEAFF.

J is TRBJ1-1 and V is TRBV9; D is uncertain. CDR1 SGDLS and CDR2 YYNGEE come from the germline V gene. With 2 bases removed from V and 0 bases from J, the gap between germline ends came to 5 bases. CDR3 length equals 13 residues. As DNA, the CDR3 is TGTGCCAGCAGCGTTACTATGAACACTGAAGCTTTCTTT. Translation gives CASSVTMNTEAFF.

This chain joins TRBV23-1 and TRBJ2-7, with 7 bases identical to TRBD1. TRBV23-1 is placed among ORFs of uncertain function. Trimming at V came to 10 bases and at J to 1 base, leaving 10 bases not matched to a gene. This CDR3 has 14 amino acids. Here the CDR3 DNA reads TGCGCCAACAACAGGACAGGCGGATCCTACGAGCAGTACTTC. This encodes CANNRTGGSYEQYF.

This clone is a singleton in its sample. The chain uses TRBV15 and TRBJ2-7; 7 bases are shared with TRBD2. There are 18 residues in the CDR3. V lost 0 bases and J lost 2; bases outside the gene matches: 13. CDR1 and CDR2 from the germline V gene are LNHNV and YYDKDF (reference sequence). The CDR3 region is CATSREVPSSGSTYEQYF. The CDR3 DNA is TGTGCCACCAGCAGAGAGGTTCCCAGTAGCGGGTCTACCTACGAGCAGTACTTC.

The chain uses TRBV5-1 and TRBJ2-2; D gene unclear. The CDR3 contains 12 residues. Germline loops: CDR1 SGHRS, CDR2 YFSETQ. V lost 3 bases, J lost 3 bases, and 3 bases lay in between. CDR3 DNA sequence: TGCGCCAGCAGCTCGTACACCGGGGAGCTGTTTTTT. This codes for CASSSYTGELFF.

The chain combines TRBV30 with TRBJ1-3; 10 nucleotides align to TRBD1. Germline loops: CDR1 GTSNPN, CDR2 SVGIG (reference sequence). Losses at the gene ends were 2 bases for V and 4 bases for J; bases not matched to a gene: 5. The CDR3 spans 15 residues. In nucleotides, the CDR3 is TGTGCCTGGAGTCCCGGGACAGGGGAAGGAAACACCATATATTTT. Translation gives CAWSPGTGEGNTIYF.

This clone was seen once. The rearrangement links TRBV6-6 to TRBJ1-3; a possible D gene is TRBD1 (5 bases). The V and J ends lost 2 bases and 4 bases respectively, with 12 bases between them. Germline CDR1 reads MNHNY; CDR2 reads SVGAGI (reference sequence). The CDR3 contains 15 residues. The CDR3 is CASSYIGAGGNTIYF. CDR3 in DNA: TGTGCCAGCAGTTACATTGGGGCGGGGGGAAACACCATATATTTT.

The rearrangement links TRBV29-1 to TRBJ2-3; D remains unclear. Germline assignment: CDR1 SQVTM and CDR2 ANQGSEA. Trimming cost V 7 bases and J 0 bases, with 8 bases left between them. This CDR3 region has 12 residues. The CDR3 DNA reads TGCAGCGCTTCTAGAAGCACAGATACGCAGTATTTT. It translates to CSASRSTDTQYF.

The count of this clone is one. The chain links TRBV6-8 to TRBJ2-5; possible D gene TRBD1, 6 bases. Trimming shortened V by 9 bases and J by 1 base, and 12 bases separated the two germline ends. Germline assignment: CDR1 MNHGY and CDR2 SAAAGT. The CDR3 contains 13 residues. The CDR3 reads CARTDRRQETQYF. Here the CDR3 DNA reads TGTGCCAGAACGGACAGACGCCAAGAGACCCAGTACTTC.

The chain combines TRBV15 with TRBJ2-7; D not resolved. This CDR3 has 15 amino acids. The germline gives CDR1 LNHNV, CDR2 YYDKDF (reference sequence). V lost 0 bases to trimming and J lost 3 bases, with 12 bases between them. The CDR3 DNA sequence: TGTGCCACCAGCAGAGAGGCAGGATGGAACTACGAGCAGTACTTC. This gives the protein CATSREAGWNYEQYF.

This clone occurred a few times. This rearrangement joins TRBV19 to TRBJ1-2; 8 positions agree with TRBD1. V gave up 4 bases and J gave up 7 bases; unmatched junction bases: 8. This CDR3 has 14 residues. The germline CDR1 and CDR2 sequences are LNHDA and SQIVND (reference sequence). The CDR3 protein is CASSTEDRVRGYTF. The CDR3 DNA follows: TGTGCCAGTAGTACCGAGGACAGGGTACGTGGCTACACCTTC.

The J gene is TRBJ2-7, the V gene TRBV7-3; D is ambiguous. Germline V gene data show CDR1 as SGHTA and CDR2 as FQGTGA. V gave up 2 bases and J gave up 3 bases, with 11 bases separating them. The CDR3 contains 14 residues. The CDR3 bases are TGTGCCAGCAGCTTAGCTCCAGGTGACTACGAGCAGTACTTC. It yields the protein CASSLAPGDYEQYF.

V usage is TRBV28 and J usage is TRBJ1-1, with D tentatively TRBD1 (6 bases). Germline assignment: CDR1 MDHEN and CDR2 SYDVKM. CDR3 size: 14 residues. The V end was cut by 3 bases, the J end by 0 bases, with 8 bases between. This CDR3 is CASSFGTLNTEAFF. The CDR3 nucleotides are TGTGCCAGCAGTTTCGGGACACTGAACACTGAAGCTTTCTTT.

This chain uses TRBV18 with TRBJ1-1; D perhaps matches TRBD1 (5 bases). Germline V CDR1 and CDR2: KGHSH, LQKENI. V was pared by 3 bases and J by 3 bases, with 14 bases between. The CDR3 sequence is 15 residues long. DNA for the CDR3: TGTGCCAGCTCACCCCTATCTGGGGGGTACACTGAAGCTTTCTTT. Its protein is CASSPLSGGYTEAFF.

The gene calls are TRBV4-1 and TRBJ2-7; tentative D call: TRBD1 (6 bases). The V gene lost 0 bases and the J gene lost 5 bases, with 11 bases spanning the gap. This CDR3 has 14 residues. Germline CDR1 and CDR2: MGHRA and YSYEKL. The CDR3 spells CASSQEGAGDEQYF. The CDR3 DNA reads TGCGCCAGCAGCCAAGAAGGGGCAGGGGACGAGCAGTACTTC.

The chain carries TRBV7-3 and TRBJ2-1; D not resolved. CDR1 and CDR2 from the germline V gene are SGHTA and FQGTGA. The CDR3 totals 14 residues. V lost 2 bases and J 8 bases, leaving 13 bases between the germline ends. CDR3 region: CASSLEHETDEQFF. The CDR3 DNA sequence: TGTGCCAGCAGCTTAGAGCACGAGACTGATGAGCAGTTCTTC.

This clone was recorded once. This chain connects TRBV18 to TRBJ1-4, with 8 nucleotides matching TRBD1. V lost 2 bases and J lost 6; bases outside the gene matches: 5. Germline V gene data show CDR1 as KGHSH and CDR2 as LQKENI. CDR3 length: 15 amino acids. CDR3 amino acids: CASSPGQGFDEKLFF. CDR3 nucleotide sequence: TGTGCCAGCTCACCAGGACAGGGTTTCGATGAAAAACTGTTTTTT.

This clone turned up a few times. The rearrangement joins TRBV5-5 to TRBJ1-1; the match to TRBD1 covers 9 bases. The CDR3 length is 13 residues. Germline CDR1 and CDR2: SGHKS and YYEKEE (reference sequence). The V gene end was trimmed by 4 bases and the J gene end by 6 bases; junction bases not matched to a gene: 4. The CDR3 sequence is CASSRRQGAEAFF. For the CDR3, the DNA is TGTGCCAGCAGCCGAAGACAGGGGGCTGAAGCTTTCTTT.

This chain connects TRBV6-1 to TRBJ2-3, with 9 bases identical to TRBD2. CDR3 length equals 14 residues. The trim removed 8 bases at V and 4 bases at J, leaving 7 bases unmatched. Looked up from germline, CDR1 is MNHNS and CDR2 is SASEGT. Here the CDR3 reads CASRGGVVPDTQYF. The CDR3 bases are TGTGCCAGCCGCGGGGGGGTAGTCCCAGATACGCAGTATTTT.

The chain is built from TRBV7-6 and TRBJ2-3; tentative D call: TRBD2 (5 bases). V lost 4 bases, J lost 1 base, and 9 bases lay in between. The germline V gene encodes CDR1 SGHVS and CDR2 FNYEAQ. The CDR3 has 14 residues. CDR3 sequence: CASSSFGGTDTQYF. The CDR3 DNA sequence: TGTGCCAGCAGCTCCTTCGGGGGCACAGATACGCAGTATTTT.

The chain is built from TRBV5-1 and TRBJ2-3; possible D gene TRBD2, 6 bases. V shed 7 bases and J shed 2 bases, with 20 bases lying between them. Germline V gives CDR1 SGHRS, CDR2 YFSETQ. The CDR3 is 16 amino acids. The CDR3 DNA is TGCGCCAGCCTCAGTGTTGGAGGGCCCCTCACAGATACGCAGTATTTT. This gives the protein CASLSVGGPLTDTQYF.